These T cell receptor beta chains were read from a single sample in a study of somatic mutations in cytotoxic T cells in rheumatoid arthritis. Profiled with immunoSEQ multiplex PCR; TCRdb holds only in-frame clones, not every one. Of about 19,000 clones listed, approximately 81% are singletons. Sequencing was performed on CD8+ T cells sorted from blood. The source of these receptors is a woman aged 40 to 50 with rheumatoid arthritis. The conserved cysteine and the conserved F or W are not part of the CDR3 here.

v_gene	len	j_gene	CDR3aa
TRBV9	10	TRBJ1-2	ASSLGVYGYT
TRBV18	12	TRBJ2-5	ASSPGTQAETQY
TRBV5-1	14	TRBJ1-2	ASSSPPETASYGYT
TRBV13	13	TRBJ2-1	ASSLGLAKVNEQF
TRBV6-5	13	TRBJ2-7	ASSYSTGGSNEQY
TRBV18	11	TRBJ1-4	ASSPTAGEKLF
TRBV7-9	12	TRBJ2-7	ASSLTGDSYEQY
TRBV5-7	16	TRBJ2-5	ATRTGSNCGKPQETQY
TRBV5-6	12	TRBJ1-2	ASSPGTGNYGYT
TRBV6-1	13	TRBJ2-5	ASILTVFDGETQY
TRBV7-8	15	TRBJ2-4	ASSIRPEGLAGVIQY
TRBV4-1	10	TRBJ2-1	ASSQTGDEQF
TRBV15	13	TRBJ1-1	ATSRDLGAYPEAF
TRBV15	14	TRBJ2-7	ATSRDFNRATYEQY
TRBV15	13	TRBJ2-1	ATSPGAASYNEQF